Below, 27 T cell receptor beta chains from the same sample are listed, as sequenced in a study of T-cell memory formation after mild COVID-19. One entry per CDR3 protein, called by TCRdb with MiXCR from the 5' RACE reads. Of approximately 210,000 distinct CDR3 sequences in the sample, about 11% are singletons; the top ten hold under 3.5%. The sample was PBMCs or a T cell subset sorted from them (not recorded which). The source is a young man who had mild COVID-19 (a few samples of this study predate the infection). Cell type and time point are not known.

The chain links TRBV10-2 to TRBJ1-4; TRBD1 is a possible D gene (6 bases). The CDR3 extends over 16 amino acids. Germline assignment: CDR1 WSHSY and CDR2 SAAADI. V lost 2 bases to trimming and J lost 8 bases, with 18 bases between them. This CDR3 reads CASSEGGGRDNEKLFF. In DNA form, the CDR3 reads TGCGCCAGCAGTGAGGGGGGGGGCAGGGACAACGAAAAACTGTTTTTT.

The rearrangement links TRBV20-1 to TRBJ1-2; the D gene is possibly TRBD1 (5 bases). CDR1 is DFQATT, CDR2 SNEGSKA, per germline (reference sequence). There are 14 residues in the CDR3. V was trimmed by 5 bases and J by 4 bases, leaving 17 bases between them. CDR3 loop: CSAPMRAGLYGYTF. CDR3 nucleotide sequence: TGCAGTGCTCCGATGCGGGCGGGACTCTATGGCTACACCTTC.

This clonotype has ten or more counts. The J gene is TRBJ2-3, the V gene TRBV5-1; TRBD1 agrees at 8 bases. CDR3 length equals 18 residues. Germline V gives CDR1 SGHRS, CDR2 YFSETQ. V was pared by 3 bases and J by 0 bases, with 12 bases of the junction left unmatched. The DNA for the CDR3 is TGCGCCAGCAGCTACGGACAGGGAACTCCTGCTAGCACAGATACGCAGTATTTT. Translation: CASSYGQGTPASTDTQYF.

This clonotype occurred a few times. The DNA of the CDR3 is TGTGCCAGCCTAAACAGGGGGCTCACTGAAGCTTTCTTT. Its protein is CASLNRGLTEAFF. The chain has TRBV3-1 and TRBJ1-1; TRBD1 matches at 9 bases. This CDR3 has 13 residues. Germline trimming cut 8 bases from V and 4 bases from J; bases unmatched to any gene: 5. Germline V CDR1 and CDR2: LGHDT, YNNKEL (reference sequence).

The chain couples TRBV5-6 to TRBJ2-7, with TRBD1 as a possible D gene (5 bases). The CDR3 runs to 14 residues. V lost 4 bases and J lost 2, with 13 bases in between. Germline-derived CDR1 and CDR2 are SGHDT and YYEEEE. CDR3 DNA sequence: TGTGCCAGCAGCGGTAGCACAGGAGCCTACGAGCAGTACGTC. Translation: CASSGSTGAYEQYV.

This clonotype was recorded a few times. The chain recombines TRBV4-2 with TRBJ2-2; the D gene is possibly TRBD1 (6 bases). Germline V gene lookup returns CDR1 LGHNA and CDR2 YNFKEQ. There are 15 residues in the CDR3. V shed 0 bases and J shed 5 bases, with 10 bases lying between them. The CDR3 DNA follows: TGTGCCAGCAGCCAAGATCGCCAGGGGACCGGGGAGCTGTTTTTT. Translating gives CASSQDRQGTGELFF.

The chain uses TRBV4-3 and TRBJ1-4; D ambiguous. The CDR3 has 13 residues. In germline, CDR1 is LGHNA, CDR2 YSLEER. Deletions cut 6 bases from V and 4 bases from J, with 9 bases between. DNA for the CDR3: TGCGCCAGCAGACGAGGGTTTAATGAAAAACTGTTTTTT. This codes for CASRRGFNEKLFF.

With respect to this clonotype: The CDR3 does not end in the conserved phenylalanine or tryptophan, so this is likely a read error. The chain joins TRBV5-1 to TRBJ2-6; D is ambiguous. This CDR3 region has 13 residues. The V and J ends lost 7 bases and 2 bases respectively, with 7 bases between them. Germline V gives CDR1 SGHRS, CDR2 YFSETQ. CDR3 loop: CASRDPGANVLTL. The CDR3, as DNA: TGCGCCAGCCGCGACCCTGGGGCCAACGTCCTGACTTTA.

A few counts support this clonotype. The V call is TRBV9, the J call TRBJ1-1; perhaps TRBD1 as D (5 bases). V was clipped by 10 bases and J by 3 bases, with 10 bases between them. This CDR3 comprises 11 residues. Germline CDR1 is SGDLS and CDR2 is YYNGEE. The CDR3 sequence is CASRGDTEAFF. The CDR3 region has the DNA TGTGCCTCCCGGGGGGACACTGAAGCTTTCTTT.

This clonotype came up many times. The CDR3 loop is CASSLVGTANTGELFF. The CDR3 region has the DNA TGTGCCAGCAGCTTAGTGGGGACAGCGAACACCGGGGAGCTGTTTTTT. V and J are TRBV7-2 and TRBJ2-2; 7 bases are shared with TRBD1. The junction had 2 bases not matched to a gene; V was cut back by 1 base and J by 0 bases. Germline-derived CDR1 and CDR2 are SGHTA and FQGNSA. CDR3 length: 16 amino acids.

The rearrangement uses TRBV7-2 and TRBJ1-4; D not certain. CDR3 size: 14 residues. Trimming shortened V by 2 bases and J by 6 bases, and 10 bases separated the two germline ends. CDR1 and CDR2 from the germline V gene are SGHTA and FQGNSA. The CDR3 DNA follows: TGTGCCAGCAGCTTACAGGCGGGGTATGAAAAACTGTTTTTT. Its translation: CASSLQAGYEKLFF.

The V and J genes are TRBV11-3 and TRBJ2-1; possibly TRBD2 for D (7 bases). V was shortened by 4 bases and J by 7 bases, with 14 bases between the two germline ends. Germline V gene data show CDR1 as SGHNT and CDR2 as YENEEA. This CDR3 comprises 14 residues. CDR3 coding DNA: TGTGCCAGCAGCTCGCGGGGGCTTAGGAATGAGCAGTTCTTC. Protein sequence: CASSSRGLRNEQFF.

The rearrangement uses TRBV27 and TRBJ2-1, with 7 positions matching TRBD1. There are 16 residues in the CDR3. V lost 3 bases, J lost 6 bases, and 11 bases stayed unmatched. CDR1 and CDR2 from the germline V gene are MNHEY and SMNVEV (reference sequence). The CDR3 spells CASSFYGRGLGNEQFF. The DNA for the CDR3 is TGTGCCAGCAGTTTTTATGGCAGGGGGTTAGGCAATGAGCAGTTCTTC.

The sample holds a few counts of this clonotype. CDR3 nucleotide sequence: TGTGCCAGCAGCTTGTTATCAGATACGCAGTATTTT. It yields the protein CASSLLSDTQYF. The chain carries TRBV7-9 and TRBJ2-3; D remains unclear. Germline V gene lookup returns CDR1 SEHNR and CDR2 FQNEAQ (reference sequence). Trimming pared 3 bases from V and 4 bases from J, leaving 5 bases between. The CDR3 has 12 residues.

This clonotype was picked up a small number of times. The chain combines TRBV30 with TRBJ1-2; TRBD1 might be the D (6 bases). V lost 3 bases and J 4 bases, leaving 15 bases between the germline ends. Germline V gene data show CDR1 as GTSNPN and CDR2 as SVGIG (reference sequence). The length of the CDR3 is 14 residues. CDR3 in DNA: TGTGCCTGGAGCCCAGGACAGACCCTCTATGGCTACACCTTC. Its protein is CAWSPGQTLYGYTF.

The sample holds a few counts of this clonotype. At one end, the junction sequence differs from germline, possibly due to a read error. The rearrangement joins TRBV6-2 or TRBV6-3 to TRBJ2-2; TRBD2 aligns across 10 bases. CDR1 and CDR2 (germline): MNHEY, SVGEGT. CDR3 size: 18 residues. CDR3 protein: CASRNSGGPFANPGELFF. CDR3 DNA: TGTGCCAGCAGAAATAGCGGGGGGCCATTCGCGAACCCCGGGGAGCTGTTTTTT.

The chain carries TRBV2 and TRBJ2-7; tentative D call: TRBD1 (5 bases). Trimming removed 11 bases from V and 6 bases from J, with 17 bases in between. The CDR3 consists of 12 residues. Germline CDR1 and CDR2: SNHLY and FYNNEI. The CDR3 here is CASTQLGLEQYF. CDR3 coding DNA: TGTGCCTCCACCCAGCTGGGGCTCGAGCAGTACTTC. Full variable domain (rest looked up from reference TRBV2 and TRBJ2-7): EPEVTQTPSHQVTQMGQEVILRCVPISNHLYFYWYRQILGQKVEFLVSFYNNEISEKSEIFDDQFSVERPDGSNFTLKIRSTKLEDSAMYFCASTQLGLEQYFGPGTRLTVT.

V and J are TRBV16 and TRBJ1-1, with D tentatively TRBD1 (5 bases). The CDR3 extends over 13 amino acids. The germline CDR1 and CDR2 sequences are KGHSY and FQNENV. The V end lost 0 bases, the J end lost 5 bases, and 7 bases lay between the germline ends. CDR3 DNA sequence: TGTGCCAGCAGCCAATCGCGGGGGACTGAAGCTTTCTTT. Residues: CASSQSRGTEAFF.

This clonotype was observed at least ten times. This chain links TRBV5-1 with TRBJ2-3, with unresolved D. Germline V gene data show CDR1 as SGHRS and CDR2 as YFSETQ. V was clipped by 3 bases and J by 1 base, with 9 bases between them. The CDR3 has 14 amino acids. Written as DNA, the CDR3 is TGCGCCAGCAGCTCTGGACGGGGCACAGATACGCAGTATTTT. This translates into CASSSGRGTDTQYF. The whole variable domain, remainder taken from reference TRBV5-1 and TRBJ2-3, is KAGVTQTPRYLIKTRGQQVTLSCSPISGHRSVSWYQQTPGQGLQFLFEYFSETQRNKGNFPGRFSGRQFSNSRSEMNVSTLELGDSALYLCASSSGRGTDTQYFGPGTRLTVL.

This clonotype showed up just a few times. The rearrangement links TRBV2 to TRBJ2-1, with unresolved D. Germline V gene sequence: CDR1 SNHLY, CDR2 FYNNEI. The V gene lost 6 bases and the J gene lost 0 bases, with 18 bases spanning the gap. The CDR3 is made up of 17 amino acids. CDR3 nucleotide sequence: TGTGCCAGCAGAGGGTTTGGGTCTCGGAGCTCCTACAATGAGCAGTTCTTC. This encodes CASRGFGSRSSYNEQFF. Looking up the rest from reference TRBV2 and TRBJ2-1 gives the full variable domain: EPEVTQTPSHQVTQMGQEVILRCVPISNHLYFYWYRQILGQKVEFLVSFYNNEISEKSEIFDDQFSVERPDGSNFTLKIRSTKLEDSAMYFCASRGFGSRSSYNEQFFGPGTRLTVL.

The chain joins TRBV7-9 to TRBJ1-2; 7 nucleotides align to TRBD1. The CDR3 is 15 residues long. Unmatched junction bases numbered 8, after V lost 0 bases and J lost 7 bases. Germline V gene lookup returns CDR1 SEHNR and CDR2 FQNEAQ (reference sequence). The CDR3 bases are TGTGCCAGCAGCTTAGCCCGACAGGGTGGCAGTGGCTACACCTTC. Amino acids: CASSLARQGGSGYTF. Supplemented by reference TRBV7-9 and TRBJ1-2, the full variable domain reads DTGVSQNPRHKITKRGQNVTFRCDPISEHNRLYWYRQTLGQGPEFLTYFQNEAQLEKSRLLSDRFSAERPKGSFSTLEIQRTEQGDSAMYLCASSLARQGGSGYTFGSGTRLTVV.

This clonotype was seen a few times. The chain carries TRBV7-9 and TRBJ2-3; no clear D gene. Between the trimmed V and J ends, which lost 3 bases and 4 bases, there was a span of 11 bases. CDR3 size: 14 residues. In germline, CDR1 is SEHNR, CDR2 FQNEAQ (reference sequence). The CDR3 protein is CASSFRLEPDTQYF. CDR3 DNA sequence: TGTGCCAGCAGCTTCAGATTGGAGCCAGATACGCAGTATTTT.

A few counts support this clonotype. The chain recombines TRBV7-9 with TRBJ2-1; D is undetermined. V shed 4 bases and J shed 12 bases, with 13 bases lying between them. The CDR3 sequence is 12 residues long. CDR1 SEHNR and CDR2 FQNEAQ come from the germline V gene (reference sequence). CDR3 bases: TGTGCCAGCAGCTCCCAAATTGAGTGGCAGTTCTTC. It translates to CASSSQIEWQFF. The full variable domain, rest sourced from reference TRBV7-9 and TRBJ2-1, is DTGVSQNPRHKITKRGQNVTFRCDPISEHNRLYWYRQTLGQGPEFLTYFQNEAQLEKSRLLSDRFSAERPKGSFSTLEIQRTEQGDSAMYLCASSSQIEWQFFGPGTRLTVL.

The chain links TRBV7-9 to TRBJ1-2, with 9 bases that match TRBD1. From germline, CDR1 is SEHNR and CDR2 FQNEAQ (reference sequence). The CDR3 runs 13 residues. Trimming took 6 bases from V and 9 from J; bases not matched to a gene: 8. For the CDR3, the DNA is TGTGCCAGCAGTTCCGGGACAGGGTTGAGCTACACCTTC. Amino acids: CASSSGTGLSYTF.

This chain links TRBV6-2 or TRBV6-3 with TRBJ2-4, with 7 bases fitting TRBD1. The V and J ends lost 5 bases and 2 bases, in that order; junction bases with no gene match: 6. CDR3 length: 15 amino acids. Germline CDR1 is MNHEY and CDR2 is SVGEGT. CDR3: CASSGRTGPKNIQYF. CDR3 in DNA: TGTGCCAGCAGTGGCCGGACAGGCCCCAAAAACATTCAGTACTTC.

This chain joins TRBV18 and TRBJ1-1; D gene unclear. V was clipped by 6 bases and J by 0 bases, with 17 bases between them. The CDR3 contains 16 residues. Germline V lookup: CDR1 KGHSH, CDR2 LQKENI. The CDR3, as DNA: TGTGCCAGCTCCCTTCTAGCAGACTCAATGAACACTGAAGCTTTCTTT. Protein product: CASSLLADSMNTEAFF.

This clonotype has a handful of counts. This rearrangement joins TRBV10-3 to TRBJ1-5, with TRBD1 identical over 8 bases. Germline CDR1 is ENHRY and CDR2 is SYGVKD. CDR3 length equals 17 residues. J lost 2 bases, V lost 1 base, and 7 bases had no gene match. The CDR3 coding sequence is TGTGCCATCAGTGAGTTGTACAGGGGGAGCGGCAATCAGCCCCAGCATTTT. It codes for CAISELYRGSGNQPQHF.